The T cell receptor beta chain described here comes from a study of OX40 agonist ivuxolimab in advanced cancers. Study at large: Cohort: 80% to 85% men, mean age about 60, aged roughly 23 to 79. About 40% of patients had received prior checkpoint inhibitor therapy. Study findings and constraints: Dose levels from 0.1 to 3.0 mg/kg saw CD4+ and CD8+ blood T cells expand clonally by week 6.

The assay was immunoSEQ multiplex PCR, and TCRdb's table has in-frame clones only and misses some. The sample consists of about 67,000 clones, approximately 84% of them appearing once. This clone was seen a few times. Antigen: not known. CDR1 is SNHLY and CDR2 is FYNNEI in the germline V gene. The CDR3 has 13 residues. V lost 8 bases to trimming and J lost 7 bases, with 14 bases between them. The gene calls are TRBV2 and TRBJ2-2, with D tentatively TRBD1 or TRBD2 (6 bases each). The clonotype was recovered from an adult with an advanced solid tumor such as melanoma, head and neck, liver or kidney cancer. The material sequenced was CD4+ or CD8+ T cells sorted from blood, taken in a trial of the OX40 agonist ivuxolimab. The CDR3 is CASGNGGHGELFF. DNA for the CDR3: TGTGCCAGCGGCAATGGGGGGCACGGGGAGCTGTTTTTT.